This T cell receptor (beta chain) stems from a study of blood T cell repertoires in COVID-19. Sequencing was performed with immunoSEQ multiplex PCR; in TCRdb, only in-frame clones are kept and a portion is missing. The table has approximately 260,000 clones, around 89% seen once. V gave up 8 bases and J gave up 4 bases, with 17 bases separating them. Germline CDR1 is LNHDA and CDR2 is SQIVND (reference sequence). The CDR3 runs to 14 residues. The source material was PBMCs or T cells enriched from blood (not recorded which). The clonotype originates from a woman in her 40s with acute COVID-19. V is TRBV19 and J is TRBJ1-2, with D possibly being TRBD1 (5 bases). CDR3 sequence: CASRGIGGSYGYTF. The CDR3 DNA is TGTGCCAGTCGGGGTATTGGGGGGAGCTATGGCTACACCTTC. The full variable domain, rest sourced from reference TRBV19 and TRBJ1-2, is DGGITQSPKYLFRKEGQNVTLSCEQNLNHDAMYWYRQDPGQGLRLIYYSQIVNDFQKGDIAEGYSVSREKKESFPLTVTSAQKNPTAFYLCASRGIGGSYGYTFGSGTRLTVV.